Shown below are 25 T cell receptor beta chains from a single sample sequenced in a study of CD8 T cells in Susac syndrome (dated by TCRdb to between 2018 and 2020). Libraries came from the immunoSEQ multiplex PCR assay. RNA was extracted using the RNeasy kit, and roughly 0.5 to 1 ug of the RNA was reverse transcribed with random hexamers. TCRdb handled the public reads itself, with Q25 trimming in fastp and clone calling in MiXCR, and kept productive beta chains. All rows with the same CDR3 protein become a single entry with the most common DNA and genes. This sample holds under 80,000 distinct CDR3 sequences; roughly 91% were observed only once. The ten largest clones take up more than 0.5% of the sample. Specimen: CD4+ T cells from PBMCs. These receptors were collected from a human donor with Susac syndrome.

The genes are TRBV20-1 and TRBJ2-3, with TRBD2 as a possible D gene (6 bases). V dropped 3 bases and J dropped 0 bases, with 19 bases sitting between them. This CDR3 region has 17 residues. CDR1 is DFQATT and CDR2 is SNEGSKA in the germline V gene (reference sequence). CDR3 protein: CSARAPGTATSTDTQYF. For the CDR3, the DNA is TGCAGTGCTAGGGCCCCCGGGACTGCTACAAGCACAGATACGCAGTATTTT.

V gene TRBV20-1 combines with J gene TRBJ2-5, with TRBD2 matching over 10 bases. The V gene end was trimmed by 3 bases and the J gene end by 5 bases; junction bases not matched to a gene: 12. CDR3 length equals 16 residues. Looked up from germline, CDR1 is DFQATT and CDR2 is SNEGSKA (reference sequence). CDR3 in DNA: TGCAGTGCTAGCAGTTCCCAGCGGGAGGGCCGGGAGACCCAGTACTTC. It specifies CSASSSQREGRETQYF.

Here the CDR3 DNA reads TGTGCCAGCAGCTACACGAACACCGGGGAGCTGTTTTTT. As protein: CASSYTNTGELFF. This chain uses TRBV11-2 with TRBJ2-2; no definite D call. The germline gives CDR1 SGHAT, CDR2 FQNNGV. The V end lost 4 bases, the J end lost 0 bases, and 3 bases lay between the germline ends. This CDR3 has 13 residues.

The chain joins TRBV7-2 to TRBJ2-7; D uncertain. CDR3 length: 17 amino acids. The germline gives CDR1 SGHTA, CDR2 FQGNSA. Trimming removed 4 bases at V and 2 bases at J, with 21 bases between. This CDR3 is CASSYGTSYQNPYEQYF. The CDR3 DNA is TGTGCCAGCAGCTACGGTACCTCGTACCAGAACCCCTACGAGCAGTACTTC.

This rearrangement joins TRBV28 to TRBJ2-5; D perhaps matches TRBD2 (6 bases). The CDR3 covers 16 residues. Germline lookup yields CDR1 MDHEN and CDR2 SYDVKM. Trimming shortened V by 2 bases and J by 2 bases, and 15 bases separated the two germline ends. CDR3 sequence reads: CASSLRYGRIQETQYF. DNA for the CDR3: TGTGCCAGCAGTTTAAGGTACGGGAGAATACAAGAGACCCAGTACTTC.

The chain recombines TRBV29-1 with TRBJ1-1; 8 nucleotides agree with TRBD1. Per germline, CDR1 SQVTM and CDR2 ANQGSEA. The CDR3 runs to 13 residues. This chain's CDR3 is CIPGGTENTEAFF. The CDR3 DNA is TGCATCCCAGGGGGCACGGAGAACACTGAAGCTTTCTTT.

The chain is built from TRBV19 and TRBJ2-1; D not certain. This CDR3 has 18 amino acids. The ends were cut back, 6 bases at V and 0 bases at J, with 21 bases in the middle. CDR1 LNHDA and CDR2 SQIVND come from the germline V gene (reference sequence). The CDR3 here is CASSKQNNLRSSYNEQFF. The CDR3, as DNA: TGTGCCAGTAGCAAACAAAATAACCTTCGGAGCTCCTACAATGAGCAGTTCTTC.

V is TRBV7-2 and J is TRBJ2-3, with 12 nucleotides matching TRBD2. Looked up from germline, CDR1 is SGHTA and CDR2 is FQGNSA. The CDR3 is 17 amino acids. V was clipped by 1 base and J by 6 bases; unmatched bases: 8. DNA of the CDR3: TGTGCCAGCAGCTTAGATCTAGCGGGAGGGCATTTGGATACGCAGTATTTT. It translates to CASSLDLAGGHLDTQYF.

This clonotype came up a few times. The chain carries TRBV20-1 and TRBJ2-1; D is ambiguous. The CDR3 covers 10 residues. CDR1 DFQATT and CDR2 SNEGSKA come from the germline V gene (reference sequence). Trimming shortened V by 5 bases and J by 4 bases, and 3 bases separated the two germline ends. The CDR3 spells CSALYNEQFF. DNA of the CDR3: TGCAGTGCTCTGTACAATGAGCAGTTCTTC.

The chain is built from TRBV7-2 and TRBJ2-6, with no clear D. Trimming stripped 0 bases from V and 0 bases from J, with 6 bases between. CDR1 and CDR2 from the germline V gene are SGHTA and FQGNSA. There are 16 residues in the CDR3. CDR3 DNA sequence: TGTGCCAGCAGCTTAGCCTTTTTCTCTGGGGCCAACGTCCTGACTTTC. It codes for CASSLAFFSGANVLTF.

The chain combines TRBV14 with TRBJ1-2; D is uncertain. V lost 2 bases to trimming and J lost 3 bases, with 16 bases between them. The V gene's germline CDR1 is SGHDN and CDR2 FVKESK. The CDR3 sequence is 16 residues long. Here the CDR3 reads CASSQHSGTPYYGYTF. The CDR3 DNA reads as TGTGCCAGCAGCCAACACTCAGGCACCCCCTACTATGGCTACACCTTC.

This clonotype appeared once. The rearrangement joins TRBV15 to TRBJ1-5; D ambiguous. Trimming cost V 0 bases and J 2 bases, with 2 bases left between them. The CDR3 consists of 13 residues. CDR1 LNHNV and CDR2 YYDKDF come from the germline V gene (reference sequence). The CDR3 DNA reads TGTGCCACCAGCAGAGAGGGCAATCAGCCCCAGCATTTT. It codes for CATSREGNQPQHF. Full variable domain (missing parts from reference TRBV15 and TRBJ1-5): DAMVIQNPRYQVTQFGKPVTLSCSQTLNHNVMYWYQQKSSQAPKLLFHYYDKDFNNEADTPDNFQSRRPNTSFCFLDIRSPGLGDTAMYLCATSREGNQPQHFGDGTRLSIL.

Here the CDR3 reads CAWRMGADFEAFF. CDR3 coding DNA: TGTGCCTGGAGGATGGGCGCTGACTTTGAAGCTTTCTTT. This rearrangement joins TRBV30 to TRBJ1-1; no clear D. The V end lost 3 bases, the J end lost 7 bases, and 15 bases lay between the germline ends. This CDR3 comprises 13 residues. Looked up from germline, CDR1 is GTSNPN and CDR2 is SVGIG (reference sequence).

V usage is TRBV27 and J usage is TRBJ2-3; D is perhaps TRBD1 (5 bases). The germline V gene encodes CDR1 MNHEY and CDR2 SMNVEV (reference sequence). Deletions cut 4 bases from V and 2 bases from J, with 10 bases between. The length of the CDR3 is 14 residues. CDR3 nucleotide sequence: TGTGCCAGCAGTTCACGACAGACCACAGATACGCAGTATTTT. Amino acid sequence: CASSSRQTTDTQYF.

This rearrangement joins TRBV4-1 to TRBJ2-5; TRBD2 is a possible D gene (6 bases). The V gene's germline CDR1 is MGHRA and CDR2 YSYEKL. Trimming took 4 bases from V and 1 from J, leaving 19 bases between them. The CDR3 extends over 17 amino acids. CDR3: CASSPYYGSTIQETQYF. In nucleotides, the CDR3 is TGCGCCAGCAGCCCATACTACGGGAGCACTATCCAAGAGACCCAGTACTTC.

The CDR3 spells CSARFLLAADYNEQFF. The CDR3 bases are TGCAGTGCTAGATTCCTACTAGCGGCCGACTACAATGAGCAGTTCTTC. The chain employs TRBV20-1 and TRBJ2-1; 8 positions match TRBD2. The CDR3 totals 16 residues. CDR1 is DFQATT and CDR2 is SNEGSKA in the germline V gene (reference sequence). Trimming cost V 2 bases and J 3 bases; bases outside gene matches: 9.

As DNA, the CDR3 is TGTGCCAGTAGTATGGGTCCTAACCCAGGGGTCCTCGAAGAGACCCAGTACTTC. Translating it yields CASSMGPNPGVLEETQYF. This chain links TRBV19 with TRBJ2-5; tentative D call: TRBD1 (6 bases). Germline CDR1 reads LNHDA; CDR2 reads SQIVND (reference sequence). The CDR3 is made up of 18 amino acids. The V gene lost 3 bases and the J gene lost 3 bases, with 23 bases spanning the gap.

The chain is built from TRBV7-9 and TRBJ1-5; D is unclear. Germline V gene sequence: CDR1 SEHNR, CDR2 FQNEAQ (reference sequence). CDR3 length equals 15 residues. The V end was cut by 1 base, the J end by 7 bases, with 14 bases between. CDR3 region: CASSLGAARYQPQHF. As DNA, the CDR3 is TGTGCCAGCAGCTTAGGGGCGGCCAGATACCAGCCCCAGCATTTT.

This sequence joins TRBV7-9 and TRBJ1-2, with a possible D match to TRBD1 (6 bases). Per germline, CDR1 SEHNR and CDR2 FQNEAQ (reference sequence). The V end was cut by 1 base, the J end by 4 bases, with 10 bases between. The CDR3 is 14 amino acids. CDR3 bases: TGTGCCAGCAGCTTAGTTCGGACAGTCTATGGCTACACCTTC. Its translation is CASSLVRTVYGYTF.

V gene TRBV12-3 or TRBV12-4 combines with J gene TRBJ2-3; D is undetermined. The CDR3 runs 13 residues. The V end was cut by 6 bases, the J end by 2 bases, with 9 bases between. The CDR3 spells CASSRRITDTQYF. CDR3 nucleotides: TGTGCCAGCAGCAGGAGAATCACAGATACGCAGTATTTT.

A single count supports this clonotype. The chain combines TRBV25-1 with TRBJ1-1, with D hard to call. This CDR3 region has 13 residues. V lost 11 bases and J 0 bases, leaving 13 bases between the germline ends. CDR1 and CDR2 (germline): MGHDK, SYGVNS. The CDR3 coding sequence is TGTGCCCCTTCCTATCGAATGAACACTGAAGCTTTCTTT. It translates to CAPSYRMNTEAFF.

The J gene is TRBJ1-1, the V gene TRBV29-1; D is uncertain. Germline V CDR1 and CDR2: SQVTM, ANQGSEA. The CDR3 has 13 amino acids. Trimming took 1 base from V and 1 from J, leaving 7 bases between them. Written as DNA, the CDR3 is TGCAGCGTTGAAGGGGCGCGGAACACTGAAGCTTTCTTT. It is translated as CSVEGARNTEAFF.

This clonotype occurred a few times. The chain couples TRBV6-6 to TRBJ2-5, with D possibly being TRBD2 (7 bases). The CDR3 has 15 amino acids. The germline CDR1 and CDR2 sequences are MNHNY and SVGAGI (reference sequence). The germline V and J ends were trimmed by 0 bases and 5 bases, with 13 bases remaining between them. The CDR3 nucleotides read TGTGCCAGCAGTTACTCGAAAGGGAGGGGGGAGACCCAGTACTTC. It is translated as CASSYSKGRGETQYF.

As DNA, the CDR3 is TGTGCCAGCAGGGGCAGGGGGCGCGGCTACGAGCAGTACTTC. Encoded protein: CASRGRGRGYEQYF. The rearrangement joins TRBV6-1 to TRBJ2-7; 8 bases match TRBD1. The CDR3 runs 14 residues. V trimming: 6 bases; J trimming: 3 bases; junction bases outside the gene matches: 7. From germline, CDR1 is MNHNS and CDR2 SASEGT.

The CDR3 DNA reads as TGTGCCAGCAGACAAAGCCGGGACAGTCAATACAATGAGCAGTTCTTC. Amino acids: CASRQSRDSQYNEQFF. This rearrangement joins TRBV7-2 to TRBJ2-1, with 7 bases lining up with TRBD1. Germline V CDR1 and CDR2: SGHTA, FQGNSA. Unmatched junction bases numbered 12, after V lost 6 bases and J lost 4 bases. CDR3 length: 16 residues.